These T cell receptor beta chains were read from a single sample in a study of blood T cell repertoires in COVID-19. TCRdb's table, derived via immunoSEQ multiplex PCR, lists solely in-frame clones and lacks some. Of approximately 280,000 clones in the sample, 70% to 90% were seen once. What was sequenced was peripheral blood. The receptors derive from a woman aged 70 to 79 with acute or convalescent COVID-19. CDR3s include the opening cysteine and the closing phenylalanine or tryptophan. The D gene is left open where the match is weak. Not all rows give a size; the values are once, few, many and, for expanded clones, a class.

j_gene,d_gene,v_gene,abundance,CDR3nt,CDR3aa
TRBJ2-5,NA,TRBV25-1,NA,TGTGCCAGCAGTGAAAGGGGTCGAGAGACCCAGTACTTC,CASSERGRETQYF
TRBJ1-4,NA,TRBV5-5,NA,TGTGCCAGCAGCTCTATACCCGGGACTGCTAATGAAAAACTGTTTTTT,CASSSIPGTANEKLFF
TRBJ1-6,NA,TRBV2,NA,TGTGCCAGCAGTGTTGGTCAGGGCACCTATAATTCACCCCTCCACTTT,CASSVGQGTYNSPLHF
TRBJ1-1,NA,TRBV19,NA,TGTGCCAGTAGTATAGATCTGACAGAGACTGAAGCTTTCTTT,CASSIDLTETEAFF
TRBJ1-2,TRBD1,TRBV6-4,few,TGTGCCAGCAGTGCCCAGACACAGGGGGACTATGGCTACACCTTC,CASSAQTQGDYGYTF
TRBJ2-7,NA,TRBV6-2/TRBV6-3,NA,TGTGCCAGCAGTGACAGAACCTACGAGCAGTACTTC,CASSDRTYEQYF
TRBJ2-2,NA,TRBV5-1,NA,TGCGCCAGCAGCTTGGGACAGAACACCGGGGAGCTGTTTTTT,CASSLGQNTGELFF
TRBJ1-1,NA,TRBV6-5,NA,TGTGCCAGCAGTTCCGGGAGCACTGAAGCTTTCTTT,CASSSGSTEAFF
TRBJ1-1,NA,TRBV6-6,NA,TGTGCCAGCAGCTACAGGGAGTTGCACACTGAAGCTTTCTTT,CASSYRELHTEAFF
TRBJ1-2,NA,TRBV20-1,few,TGCAGTGCTAGTAATTTGGCTTACGGCTACACCTTC,CSASNLAYGYTF
TRBJ2-7,NA,TRBV16,once,TGTGCCAGCAGCCAATCGCGGGGGCTTTCCTACGAGCAGTACTTC,CASSQSRGLSYEQYF
TRBJ1-3,NA,TRBV11-1,NA,TGTGCCAGCACCCTTGGAAACACCATATATTTT,CASTLGNTIYF
TRBJ1-3,NA,TRBV29-1,NA,TGCAGCGTTGGAGGCTCTGGAAACACCATATATTTT,CSVGGSGNTIYF
TRBJ1-1,NA,TRBV18,once,TGTGCCAGCTCATCGCTAGAGGCCGGCATGAACACTGAAGCTTTCTTT,CASSSLEAGMNTEAFF
TRBJ1-3,TRBD1,TRBV9,once,TGTGCCAGCTCAGTAGACAGGGGAGGAAACACCATATATTTT,CASSVDRGGNTIYF
TRBJ1-1,TRBD1,TRBV10-3,NA,TGTGCCATCAGACAGGGGAGCACTGAAGCTTTCTTT,CAIRQGSTEAFF
TRBJ2-7,TRBD2,TRBV6-5,NA,TGTGCCAGCAGTTACAACGGGGGGGCCTTCTACGAGCAGTACTTC,CASSYNGGAFYEQYF
TRBJ1-1,TRBD1,TRBV6-5,NA,TGTGCCAGCAGTTACAACAGGGGAAAGGCTGAAGCTTTCTTT,CASSYNRGKAEAFF
TRBJ1-2,NA,TRBV30,NA,TGTGCCTGGAGTGAACGGACAGCCTATGGCTACACCTTC,CAWSERTAYGYTF
TRBJ2-7,TRBD2,TRBV10-3,NA,TGTGCCATCAGTGATTTAGCGGGGGTGGAGGAGCAGTACTTC,CAISDLAGVEEQYF
TRBJ1-4,NA,TRBV5-1,NA,TGCGCCAGCAGCTTGGAAGAGAACAATGAAAAACTGTTTTTT,CASSLEENNEKLFF
TRBJ1-1,NA,TRBV30,NA,TGTGCCTGGAGTGCCGCCAGCGGGGGCACTGAAGCTTTCTTT,CAWSAASGGTEAFF
TRBJ1-6,NA,TRBV12-3/TRBV12-4,NA,TGTGCCAGCGGCAAGGAGGGTTCTTCACCCCTCCACTTT,CASGKEGSSPLHF
TRBJ1-1,NA,TRBV2,once,TGTGCCAGCCGACCGCGGTCAGGGGCGAACACTGAAGCTTTCTTT,CASRPRSGANTEAFF
TRBJ1-1,TRBD1,TRBV11-2,NA,TGTGCCAGCAGCCCCCGATCGACAGGGGCCGGGGACACTGAAGCTTTCTTT,CASSPRSTGAGDTEAFF
TRBJ2-2,NA,TRBV5-1,once,TGCGCCAGCAGCTTCGAGGTGGGAGACACCGGGGAGCTGTTTTTT,CASSFEVGDTGELFF
TRBJ2-3,TRBD2,TRBV5-1,NA,TGCGCCAGCAGCTCAGGGACTAGCGGGGGTCCTAGCACAGATACGCAGTATTTT,CASSSGTSGGPSTDTQYF
TRBJ2-7,TRBD1,TRBV3-1/TRBV3-2,NA,TGTGCCAGCAGCCCTGGGGACAGGGAGCAGTACTTC,CASSPGDREQYF